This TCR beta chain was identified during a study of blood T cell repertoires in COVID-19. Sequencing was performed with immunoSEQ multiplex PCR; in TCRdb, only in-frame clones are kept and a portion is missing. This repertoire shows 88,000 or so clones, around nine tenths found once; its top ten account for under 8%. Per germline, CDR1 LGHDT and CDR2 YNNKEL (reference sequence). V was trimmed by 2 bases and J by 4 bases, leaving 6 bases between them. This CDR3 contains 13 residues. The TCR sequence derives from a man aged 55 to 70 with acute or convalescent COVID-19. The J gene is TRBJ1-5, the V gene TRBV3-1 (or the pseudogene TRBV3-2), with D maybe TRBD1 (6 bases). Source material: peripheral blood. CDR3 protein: CASSQTGNQPQHF. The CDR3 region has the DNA TGTGCCAGCAGCCAAACAGGGAATCAGCCCCAGCATTTT.